This is a list of T cell receptor beta chains from one sample in a study of early T cells in non-severe SARS-CoV-2 infection. TCRdb redid the calling of the 5' RACE reads with MiXCR, one entry per CDR3 protein. Of roughly 80,000 distinct CDR3 sequences in the sample, roughly 10% were seen once. The sequencing used whole blood, collected at baseline. The receptors stem from an adult who was a healthcare worker with PCR-confirmed SARS-CoV-2 infection or an uninfected control (not recorded which). The CDR3 runs from the conserved cysteine through the conserved F or W. The D gene is left open where the match is weak. For some rows the clone size is stated as once, few or many, or as a class when expanded; others skip it.

V gene	J gene	D gene	clone size	CDR3 length	CDR3 DNA	CDR3 protein
TRBV4-1	TRBJ1-1	NA	NA	15	TGCGCCAGCAGCCAAGAGATAAGGCTGAACACTGAAGCTTTCTTT	CASSQEIRLNTEAFF
TRBV7-2	TRBJ2-6	NA	NA	16	TGTGCCAGCAGCTTAGTTGGTGTCCCTGGGGCCAACGTCCTGACTTTC	CASSLVGVPGANVLTF
TRBV3-1	TRBJ2-7	NA	NA	15	TGTGCCAGCAGCCAAGAGGCCGGACTAAACTACGAGCAGTACTTC	CASSQEAGLNYEQYF
TRBV5-1	TRBJ2-2	NA	NA	15	TGCGCCAGCAGCTTGGGCGGCTCGAACACCGGGGAGCTGTTTTTT	CASSLGGSNTGELFF
TRBV6-1	TRBJ1-1	TRBD1	many	13	TGTGCCAGCAGTGGGGACAGCATTACTGAAGCTTTCTTT	CASSGDSITEAFF
TRBV10-3	TRBJ1-3	NA	few	15	TGTGCCATCAGTGAGTCCGCAGACTCTGGAAACACCATATATTTT	CAISESADSGNTIYF
TRBV5-6	TRBJ1-1	NA	many	14	TGTGCCAGCAGCCCCGGACGGGTGAACACTGAAGCTTTCTTT	CASSPGRVNTEAFF
TRBV12-3/TRBV12-4	TRBJ2-3	NA	few	11	TGTGCCAGCAGTATCCAAAATACGCAGTATTTT	CASSIQNTQYF
TRBV20-1	TRBJ2-5	NA	few	14	TGCAGTGCTAGAGGAAGGGACGCCCAAGAGACCCAGTACTTC	CSARGRDAQETQYF
TRBV27	TRBJ2-1	NA	many	9	TGTGCCAGCAGTTCCCGTGAGTTCTTC	CASSSREFF
TRBV2	TRBJ2-2	NA	NA	14	TGTGCCAGCAGTGGTCTTCGGAACACCGGGGAGCTGTTTTTT	CASSGLRNTGELFF
TRBV15	TRBJ2-1	NA	NA	15	TGTGCCACCAGCAGAGTAGGGGCCGCAGACAATGAGCAGTTCTTC	CATSRVGAADNEQFF
TRBV7-3	TRBJ2-3	NA	many	14	TGTGCCAGCAGCTCGCTACACACCACAGATACGCAGTATTTT	CASSSLHTTDTQYF
TRBV29-1	TRBJ2-3	NA	few	13	TGCAGCGTAGCCCAATTGACCGGAGATACGCAGTATTTT	CSVAQLTGDTQYF
TRBV11-2	TRBJ2-7	NA	many	13	TGTGCCAGCAGCCCCAGGGATCTCTACGAGCAGTACTTC	CASSPRDLYEQYF
TRBV6-5	TRBJ1-3	TRBD1	NA	14	TGTGCCAGCAGTCGGGACAGCTCTGGAAACACCATATATTTT	CASSRDSSGNTIYF
TRBV6-5	TRBJ2-7	NA	many	13	TGTGCCAGCATCGAGACTGGCACCGACGAGCAGTACTTC	CASIETGTDEQYF
TRBV5-1	TRBJ2-3	NA	few	14	TGCGCCAGCAGAACACTACGGGGAGCAGATACGCAGTATTTT	CASRTLRGADTQYF
TRBV6-4	TRBJ2-2	TRBD2	NA	15	TGTGCCAGCATGGCCCTAGCGGGGGGCGTCGGGGAGCTGTTTTTT	CASMALAGGVGELFF
TRBV28	TRBJ2-2	TRBD1	many	16	TGTGCCAGCAGTTTATCGGGACAGGGGAACACCGGGGAGCTGTTTTTT	CASSLSGQGNTGELFF
TRBV7-2	TRBJ1-1	NA	NA	13	TGTGCCAGCAGCTTAGTGAGGGCCACTGAAGCTTTCTTT	CASSLVRATEAFF
TRBV6-1	TRBJ2-3	NA	NA	17	TGTGCCAGCAGGGATCGGTACGGGTCGTCTAGCACAGATACGCAGTATTTT	CASRDRYGSSSTDTQYF
TRBV28	TRBJ1-5	NA	NA	15	TGTGCCAGCAAATTCTCGGCAGGGTACAATCAGCCCCAGCATTTT	CASKFSAGYNQPQHF
TRBV29-1	TRBJ2-7	NA	NA	11	TGCAGCGTTACTGCGACAAATGGGCAGTACTTC	CSVTATNGQYF
TRBV29-1	TRBJ2-2	NA	few	16	TGCAGCTCCTTCCCTGGCCCCGTGAGGAACACCGGGGAGCTGTTTTTT	CSSFPGPVRNTGELFF
TRBV30	TRBJ1-1	NA	NA	11	TGTGCCTGGAGGCTGAACACTGAAGCTTTCTTT	CAWRLNTEAFF
TRBV6-5	TRBJ1-1	NA	many	14	TGTGCCAGCAGCCACAGAGGGTTGAACACTGAAGCTTTCTTT	CASSHRGLNTEAFF
TRBV3-1	TRBJ2-1	NA	many	18	TGTGCCAGCAGCCAAGTGGGAGGCGGATCCCTTAAGGCGAATGAGCAGTTCTTC	CASSQVGGGSLKANEQFF
TRBV3-1	TRBJ2-7	TRBD1	NA	17	TGTGCCAGCAGCCCTATTTCTCCGACAGGGGTTAGCTACGAGCAGTACTTC	CASSPISPTGVSYEQYF
TRBV12-5	TRBJ2-6	NA	many	16	TGTGCTAGTGGTTTGGCAGGCAGACCTGGGGCCAACGTCCTGACTTTC	CASGLAGRPGANVLTF
TRBV12-3/TRBV12-4	TRBJ1-2	NA	many	11	TGTGCCAGCAGTTCTGACTATGGCTACACCTTC	CASSSDYGYTF
TRBV12-3/TRBV12-4	TRBJ2-5	NA	NA	13	TGTGCCACCACTGAACCCGCGCGGGAGACCCAGTACTTC	CATTEPARETQYF
TRBV30	TRBJ2-5	TRBD1	NA	14	TGTGCCTGGACTAAACAGGGGTTGCGGGAGACCCAGTACTTC	CAWTKQGLRETQYF
TRBV12-3/TRBV12-4	TRBJ1-5	NA	few	16	TGTGCCAGCACTCGGTCGGACAGAGGGGGGAATCAGCCCCAGCATTTT	CASTRSDRGGNQPQHF
TRBV2	TRBJ2-3	TRBD2	many	12	TGTGCCAGCAAGGAGAGCGGGGCTACGCAGTATTTT	CASKESGATQYF
TRBV6-6	TRBJ1-3	NA	few	13	TGTGCCAGCAGGAGACAATCTGGAAACACCATATATTTT	CASRRQSGNTIYF
TRBV20-1	TRBJ2-3	TRBD2	few	16	TGCAGTGCTGATTCCCGACTAGCGGGGGCCACAGATACGCAGTATTTT	CSADSRLAGATDTQYF
TRBV11-1	TRBJ2-1	TRBD1	NA	16	TGTGCCAGCACCCGGGGGCGGGGACAGGCCTACAATGAGCAGTTCTTC	CASTRGRGQAYNEQFF
TRBV9	TRBJ1-5	TRBD1	few	15	TGTGCCAGCAGCGTTGTGACAGGGGGCGATCAGCCCCAGCATTTT	CASSVVTGGDQPQHF
TRBV15	TRBJ2-3	TRBD2	NA	17	TGTGCCACCAGCAGAGATATAGCGGGGAGGGGCACAGATACGCAGTATTTT	CATSRDIAGRGTDTQYF
TRBV6-2/TRBV6-3	TRBJ2-7	NA	NA	12	TGTGCCAGCAGAGGACACCTCTACGAGCAGTACTTC	CASRGHLYEQYF
TRBV29-1	TRBJ2-1	NA	few	12	TGCAGCGGTGACGGGGTACACAATGAGCAGTTCTTC	CSGDGVHNEQFF
TRBV21-1	TRBJ1-1	NA	many	13	TGTGCCAGCAGCAAAGTTCAGTACACTGAAGCTTTCTTT	CASSKVQYTEAFF
TRBV7-3	TRBJ2-3	NA	NA	15	TGTGCCAGCAGCCACCGCCGACGCGGCTCAGATACGCAGTATTTT	CASSHRRRGSDTQYF
TRBV18	TRBJ2-1	TRBD1	NA	13	TGTGCCAGCTCACCCCCGAGGGACAGCCAGCAGTTCTTC	CASSPPRDSQQFF